This TCR beta chain was observed in a study of blood T cell repertoires in COVID-19. Across the whole study: PBMCs, B-cell-depleted T cells, or T cells were the source of the cDNA or gDNA that made up the material.

TCRdb's copy holds only in-frame clones and misses some; the assay was immunoSEQ multiplex PCR. The sample contains over 150,000 clones, roughly 85% of which appear only once. Germline V gives CDR1 SEHNR, CDR2 FQNEAQ (reference sequence). The CDR3 totals 16 residues. Trimming removed 3 bases at V and 4 bases at J, with 16 bases between. Specimen: peripheral blood. The sequence derives from a woman aged 65 to 85 with acute or convalescent COVID-19. The chain combines TRBV7-9 with TRBJ2-1; D possibly corresponds to TRBD1 (6 bases). The CDR3, as DNA: TGTGCCAGCAGCTTGTACTCGGGACAAGCTTACAATGAGCAGTTCTTC. As protein: CASSLYSGQAYNEQFF.